This T cell receptor (beta chain) derives from a study of PD-1 blockade in classical Hodgkin lymphoma. Overall study results and limits: Repertoire difference causes, possibly disease activity or prior therapy, remain undefined.

Time point denoted: newly diagnosed, previously untreated cHL patient sample. The assay was immunoSEQ multiplex PCR, and TCRdb's table has in-frame clones only and misses some. The table records about 46,000 clones, approximately 90% of them present only once. The CDR3 spans 13 residues. The germline gives CDR1 MDHEN, CDR2 SYDVKM. The V and J ends lost 2 bases and 5 bases respectively, with 7 bases between them. This clone appeared once. The antigen remains unidentified. Sequencing was carried out using peripheral blood mononuclear cells (PBMCs). V and J are TRBV28 and TRBJ2-1; D is uncertain. The receptor comes from a human donor with classical Hodgkin lymphoma. CDR3 residues: CASSLGINNEQFF. Here the CDR3 DNA reads TGTGCCAGCAGTTTAGGGATTAACAATGAGCAGTTCTTC.